This TCR beta chain was obtained from a study of T cells expressing NK-cell markers. At the level of the study: It was sorted CD3+CD56+NKG2C+, CD3+CD56+NKG2C- and CD3+CD56-NKG2C+ T cells that supplied the TCR beta repertoires. Seven donors tested HCMV-seropositive and one tested seronegative among the eight sequenced.

TCR beta cDNA was generated via 5'RACE template switching incorporating UMIs. From its re-call of the 5' RACE reads, TCRdb lists each CDR3 protein once, without DNA. The table counts hundreds of thousands of distinct CDR3 sequences; less than 4.5% lies in the top ten. Germline V gene lookup returns CDR1 KGHSH and CDR2 LQKENI. The CDR3 spans 16 residues. The chain joins TRBV18 to TRBJ2-3; the D gene TCRdb calls, TRBD1, cannot be checked with no DNA. The sequencing input was blood T cells: a sorted CD56 or NKG2C T cell subset, CD4+ or CD8+ T cells, or bulk PBMC T cells (not recorded which). This TCR came from a man between 18 and 35 years old in good health. The CDR3 region is CASSPRQGAVKDTQYF.